A single T cell receptor (beta chain) is shown here with its context. This entry comes from a study of blood T cell repertoires in COVID-19. Whole-study context: Samples representing acute and convalescent COVID-19 were sourced from the United States, Italy and Spain. Nucleic acid was either cDNA or gDNA, and it came from T cells, B-cell-depleted T cells, or PBMCs.

Profiling relied on immunoSEQ multiplex PCR, and the TCRdb table lists in-frame clones only, not all of them. Among more than 200,000 clones listed, roughly 90% were seen once. Recruits, aged about 18 to 90 years, lived in some 25 US areas. Participants' own reports of clinical history determined their cohort assignment. Sequences were obtained from PBMCs or T cells enriched from blood (not recorded which). This clonotype was obtained from a woman in her twenties or thirties who had recovered from COVID-19.

CDR3 sequence reads: CASSLAGLGASYEQYF. The DNA for the CDR3 is TGTGCCAGCAGCTTAGCAGGGTTGGGGGCCTCCTACGAGCAGTACTTC. This rearrangement joins TRBV13 to TRBJ2-7, with D possibly TRBD1 on 6 matching bases. The CDR3 totals 16 residues. Per germline, CDR1 PRHDT and CDR2 FYEKMQ (reference sequence). The V end was cut by 1 base, the J end by 0 bases, with 13 bases between.